The T cell receptor (beta chain) under discussion was sequenced for a study of T-cell reconstitution after alpha-beta-depleted transplantation in children. Whole-study results and caveats: Several hundred graft clones that had expanded were reportedly the source of alpha-beta T cells about two months after transplant. Surviving recipient T cells and thymic progenitors underlay high day-60 TCRbeta diversity in some patients. From newly produced T cells came most of the T-cell counts and diversity one year after transplant.

Remarks on this clonotype: The target antigen is unknown.

Trimming took 6 bases from V and 4 from J, leaving 19 bases between them. The CDR3 consists of 14 residues. Germline V gives CDR1 DFQATT, CDR2 SNEGSKA (reference sequence). For TCRbeta, the library was prepared with unique molecular identifiers. Each CDR3 protein gets one entry after TCRdb re-called the PCR reads with MiXCR. Here the sample spans more than 85,000 distinct CDR3 sequences, approximately 6% being singletons. The material sequenced was PBMCs, mostly from graft donor cells, taken 60 days after TCRalphabeta/CD19-depleted stem cell transplant. The TCR was taken from a female patient aged 2-9 years who had a stem cell transplant for Fanconi anemia, so the T cells may come from the graft donor. The chain uses TRBV20-1 and TRBJ2-7; no definite D call. The CDR3 DNA follows: TGCAGTGCCAATCCGGGTCTAGTGGTATACGAGCAGTACTTC. Translation: CSANPGLVVYEQYF.